This TCR beta chain was retrieved from a study of T cell changes during pregnancy in multiple sclerosis. Germline lookup yields CDR1 SQVTM and CDR2 ANQGSEA. The germline V and J ends were trimmed by 4 bases and 3 bases, with 12 bases remaining between them. This CDR3 spans 13 amino acids. Produced via immunoSEQ multiplex PCR; TCRdb's table is partial and in-frame only. The table includes approximately 92,000 clones, around 94% detected once. The chain recombines TRBV29-1 with TRBJ1-1, with a tentative D call TRBD1 (6 bases). The TCR originated in a female donor with multiple sclerosis, enrolled in a pregnancy study. The specimen comprised peripheral blood, sampled in the first trimester of pregnancy. The CDR3 coding sequence is TGCAGCGTTGGGGCAGGGGCCGACACTGAAGCTTTCTTT. This gives the protein CSVGAGADTEAFF.